This is a list of T cell receptor beta chains from one sample in a study of cytomegalovirus exposure and HLA in healthy donors. Assay used: immunoSEQ multiplex PCR; TCRdb lists only in-frame clones, some missing. The sample consists of 190,000 or so clones, about 76% of them appearing once. Sequencing was done on a sample of PBMCs. These receptors all come from a male donor in good health and CMV-seropositive. Both conserved end residues are trimmed from each CDR3.

J | V | CDR3
TRBJ2-2 | TRBV11-3 | ASSLHPFTGELF
TRBJ1-5 | TRBV6-5 | ASSYSGTTNQPQH
TRBJ2-1 | TRBV9 | ASSADPGPRGKF
TRBJ1-5 | TRBV19 | ASTGQGDQPQH
TRBJ1-2 | TRBV13 | ASSLAGTGVHGYT
TRBJ2-7 | TRBV29-1 | SAGQDSYEQY
TRBJ1-5 | TRBV6-1 | ASLLAENQPQH
TRBJ2-5 | TRBV7-2 | ASSSRQGAPETQY
TRBJ1-4 | TRBV4-1 | ASSQVEGVNEKLF
TRBJ1-2 | TRBV7-9 | ASSLPHERGGTHYGYT
TRBJ1-1 | TRBV27 | ASSLQGTEAF
TRBJ1-6 | TRBV27 | ASRRFQDRVDSPLH
TRBJ2-2 | TRBV6-5 | ASKPGQGTGGELF
TRBJ1-2 | TRBV30 | AGRDRRTYGYT
TRBJ1-1 | TRBV29-1 | SVTQGLSTEAF
TRBJ2-3 | TRBV4-1 | ASSQGSGSSDTQY
TRBJ2-7 | TRBV18 | ASSRFGVESYEQY
TRBJ1-6 | TRBV11-2 | ASSLSREVNSPLH
TRBJ1-2 | TRBV5-1 | ASSRTGRDYGYT
TRBJ2-7 | TRBV5-1 | ASMVMSGAPYEQY
TRBJ2-7 | TRBV30 | ALGVLYEQY
TRBJ2-5 | TRBV10-3 | ATGLSPAETQY
TRBJ2-4 | TRBV2 | ASSDGGALAKNIQY
TRBJ2-1 | TRBV7-2 | ASSLGGLATQQF
TRBJ1-4 | TRBV18 | ASSPTVNEKLF
TRBJ1-5 | TRBV19 | ASTQSWGGNQPQH
TRBJ2-1 | TRBV10-3 | AISESTDRVSYNEQF
TRBJ2-1 | TRBV4-3 | ASSQELTTSREQF
TRBJ2-3 | TRBV19 | ASSARPSTDTQY
TRBJ2-7 | TRBV27 | ASSILTALGGEQY
TRBJ1-3 | TRBV5-5 | ASSPGGGAGPGNTIY
TRBJ2-5 | TRBV5-4 | ASSSGGRTDQETQY
TRBJ1-5 | TRBV6-6 | ASKDSLGQPQH
TRBJ1-5 | TRBV6-5 | ASSGTVDQPQH
TRBJ2-7 | TRBV27 | ASSLRGAPYEQY
TRBJ1-2 | TRBV28 | ASRKGIGPNYGYT
TRBJ1-2 | TRBV7-9 | ASSQIASGYGYT
TRBJ2-4 | TRBV7-9 | SSSSPDVRRQADKNIQY
TRBJ2-3 | TRBV10-3 | AISESMGAADTQY
TRBJ1-3 | TRBV7-7 | ASSSGGSSGNTIY
TRBJ2-3 | TRBV9 | ASSVSWGVTSTDTQY
TRBJ2-1 | TRBV7-8 | ASGWPRRNNEQF
TRBJ2-7 | TRBV18 | ASSPKQGIRDEQY
TRBJ1-2 | TRBV19 | ASSPGTGYGYT
TRBJ2-7 | TRBV9 | ASSATGDSYEQY
TRBJ1-2 | TRBV9 | ASSQGWGYT
TRBJ2-1 | TRBV5-5 | ASSAVFNEQF
TRBJ1-1 | TRBV7-2 | ASSRTKTGATEAF
TRBJ1-1 | TRBV7-2 | ASSFMGGGGTEAF
TRBJ1-1 | TRBV11-3 | ASSQSSGAGTEAF
TRBJ2-3 | TRBV7-3 | ASSLDSGGTDTQY
TRBJ2-1 | TRBV2 | ASTVGQGRNEQF